This T cell receptor (beta chain) was identified in a study of T-cell memory formation after mild COVID-19. Regarding the study as a whole: Shrinking CD4+ clones were chiefly CM and EM; CD8+ ones were chiefly EMRA. There was a balanced CD4/CD8 profile in clones contracting day 15 to 85, and later expanders leaned CD4+.

Comments on this clonotype: Its antigen remains unidentified.

MiXCR, run by TCRdb on the 5' RACE reads, gives a single entry per CDR3 protein. The sample shows tens of thousands of distinct CDR3 sequences, over 6.5% of them seen only once. Looked up from germline, CDR1 is SGDLS and CDR2 is YYNGEE. V gave up 3 bases and J gave up 5 bases; unmatched junction bases: 7. The CDR3 is 15 amino acids. The sample was PBMCs or a T cell subset sorted from them (not recorded which). V gene TRBV9 combines with J gene TRBJ1-2, with 10 bases identical to TRBD1. The clonotype was recovered from an adult who had mild COVID-19 (a few samples of this study predate the infection). Cell type and time point are not known. This CDR3 is CASSDRTGGTYGYTF. The CDR3 DNA follows: TGTGCCAGCAGCGACCGGACAGGGGGGACGTATGGCTACACCTTC.